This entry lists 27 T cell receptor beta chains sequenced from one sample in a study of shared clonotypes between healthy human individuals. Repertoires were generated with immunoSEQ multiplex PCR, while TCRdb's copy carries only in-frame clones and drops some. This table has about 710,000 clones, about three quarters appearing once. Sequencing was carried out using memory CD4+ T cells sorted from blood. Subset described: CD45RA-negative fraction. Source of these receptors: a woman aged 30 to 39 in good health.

The CDR3 spells CASSQVILAGGQETQYF. The CDR3 bases are TGCGCCAGCAGCCAAGTTATCCTAGCGGGAGGCCAAGAGACCCAGTACTTC. V usage is TRBV4-1 and J usage is TRBJ2-5; 11 positions agree with TRBD2. Germline V lookup: CDR1 MGHRA, CDR2 YSYEKL. The trim removed 1 base at V and 1 base at J, leaving 5 bases unmatched. There are 17 residues in the CDR3.

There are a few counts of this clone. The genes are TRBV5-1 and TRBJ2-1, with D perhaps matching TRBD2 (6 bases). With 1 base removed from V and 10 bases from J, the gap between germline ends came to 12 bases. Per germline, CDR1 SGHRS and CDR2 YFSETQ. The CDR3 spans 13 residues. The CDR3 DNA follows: TGCGCCAGCAGCTTGACTAGCCTAGAAGAGCAGTTCTTC. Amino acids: CASSLTSLEEQFF.

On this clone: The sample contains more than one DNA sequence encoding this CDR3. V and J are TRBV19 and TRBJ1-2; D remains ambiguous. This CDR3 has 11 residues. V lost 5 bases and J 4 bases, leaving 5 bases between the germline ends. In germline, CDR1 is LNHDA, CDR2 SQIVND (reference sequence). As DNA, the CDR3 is TGTGCCAGTAGTTCTGGCTATGGCTACACCTTC. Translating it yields CASSSGYGYTF.

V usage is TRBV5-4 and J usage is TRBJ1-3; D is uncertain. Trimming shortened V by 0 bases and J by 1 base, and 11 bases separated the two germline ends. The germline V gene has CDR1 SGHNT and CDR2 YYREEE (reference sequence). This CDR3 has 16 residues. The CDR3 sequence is CASSLGRSGSGNTIYF. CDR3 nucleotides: TGTGCCAGCAGCTTGGGCAGGAGCGGTTCTGGAAACACCATATATTTT.

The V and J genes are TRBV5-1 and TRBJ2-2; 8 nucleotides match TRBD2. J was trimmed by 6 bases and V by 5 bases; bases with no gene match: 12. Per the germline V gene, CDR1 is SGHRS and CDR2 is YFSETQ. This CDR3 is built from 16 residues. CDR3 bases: TGCGCCAGCAGGCCCCTGAGCGGGAGACTTCCCGGGGAGCTGTTTTTT. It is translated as CASRPLSGRLPGELFF.

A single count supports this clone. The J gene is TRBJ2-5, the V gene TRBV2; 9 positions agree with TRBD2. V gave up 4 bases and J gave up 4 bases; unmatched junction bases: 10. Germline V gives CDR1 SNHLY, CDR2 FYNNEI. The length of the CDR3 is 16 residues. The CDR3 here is CASSAQLAGGSETQYF. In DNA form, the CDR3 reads TGTGCCAGCAGTGCTCAACTAGCGGGTGGCTCAGAGACCCAGTACTTC.

The CDR3 DNA is TGTGCCAGCACCCCGGGACTAGCGGGATACGAGCAGTACTTC. Translated: CASTPGLAGYEQYF. This sequence joins TRBV28 and TRBJ2-7; 13 nucleotides agree with TRBD2. The CDR3 consists of 14 residues. V lost 7 bases to trimming and J lost 4 bases; unmatched junction nucleotides: 4. Per germline, CDR1 MDHEN and CDR2 SYDVKM.

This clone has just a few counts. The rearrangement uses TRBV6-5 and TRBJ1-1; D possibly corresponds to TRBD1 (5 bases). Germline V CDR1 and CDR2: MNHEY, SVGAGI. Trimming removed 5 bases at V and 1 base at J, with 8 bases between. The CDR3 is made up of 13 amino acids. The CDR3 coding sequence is TGTGCCAGCAGTCGGGACGAGAACACTGAAGCTTTCTTT. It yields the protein CASSRDENTEAFF.

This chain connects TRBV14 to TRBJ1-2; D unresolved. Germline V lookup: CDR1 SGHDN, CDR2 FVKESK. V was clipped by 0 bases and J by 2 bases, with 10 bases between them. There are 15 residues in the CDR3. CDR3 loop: CASSQDSLGNYGYTF. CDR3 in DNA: TGTGCCAGCAGCCAAGACAGTTTGGGAAACTATGGCTACACCTTC.

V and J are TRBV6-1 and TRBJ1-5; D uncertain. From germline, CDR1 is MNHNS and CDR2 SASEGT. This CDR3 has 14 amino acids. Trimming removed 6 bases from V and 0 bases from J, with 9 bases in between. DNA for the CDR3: TGTGCCAGCAGACCCAGAAATAGCAATCAGCCCCAGCATTTT. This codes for CASRPRNSNQPQHF.

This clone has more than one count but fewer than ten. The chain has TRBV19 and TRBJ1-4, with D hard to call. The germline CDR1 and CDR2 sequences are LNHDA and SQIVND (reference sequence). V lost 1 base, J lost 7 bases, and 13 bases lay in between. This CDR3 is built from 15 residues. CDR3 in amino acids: CASSIATSYGEKLFF. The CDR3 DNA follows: TGTGCCAGTAGTATAGCTACCAGTTACGGTGAAAAACTGTTTTTT.

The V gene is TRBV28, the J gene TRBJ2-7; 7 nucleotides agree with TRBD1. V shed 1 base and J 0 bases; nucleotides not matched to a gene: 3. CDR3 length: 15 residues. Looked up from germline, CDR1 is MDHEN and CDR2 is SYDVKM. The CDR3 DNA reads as TGTGCCAGCAGTTTATACAGGGGAAACTCCTACGAGCAGTACTTC. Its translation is CASSLYRGNSYEQYF.

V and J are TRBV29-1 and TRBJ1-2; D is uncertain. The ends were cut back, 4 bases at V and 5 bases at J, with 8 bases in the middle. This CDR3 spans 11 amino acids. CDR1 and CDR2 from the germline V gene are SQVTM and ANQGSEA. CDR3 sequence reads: CSVVEGYGYTF. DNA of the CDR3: TGCAGCGTTGTTGAGGGTTATGGCTACACCTTC.

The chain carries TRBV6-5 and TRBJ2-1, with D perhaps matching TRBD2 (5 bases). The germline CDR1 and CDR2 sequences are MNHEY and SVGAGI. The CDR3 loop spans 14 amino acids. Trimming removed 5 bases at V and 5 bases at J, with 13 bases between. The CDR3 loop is CASSETRIHNEQFF. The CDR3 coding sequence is TGTGCCAGCAGTGAAACTAGGATCCACAATGAGCAGTTCTTC.

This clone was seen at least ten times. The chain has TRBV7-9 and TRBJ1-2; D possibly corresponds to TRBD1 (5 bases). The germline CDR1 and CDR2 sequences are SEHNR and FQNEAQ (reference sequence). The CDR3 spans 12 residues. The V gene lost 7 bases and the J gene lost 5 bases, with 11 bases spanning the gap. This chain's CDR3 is CASNPGTYGYTF. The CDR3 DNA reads TGTGCCAGCAACCCAGGGACTTATGGCTACACCTTC.

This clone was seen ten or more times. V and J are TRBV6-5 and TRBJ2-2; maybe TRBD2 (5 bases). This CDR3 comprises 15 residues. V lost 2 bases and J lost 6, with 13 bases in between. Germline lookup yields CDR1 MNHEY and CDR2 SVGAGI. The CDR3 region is CASSYKGARSGELFF. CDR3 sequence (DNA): TGTGCCAGCAGTTACAAGGGAGCTAGGTCCGGGGAGCTGTTTTTT.

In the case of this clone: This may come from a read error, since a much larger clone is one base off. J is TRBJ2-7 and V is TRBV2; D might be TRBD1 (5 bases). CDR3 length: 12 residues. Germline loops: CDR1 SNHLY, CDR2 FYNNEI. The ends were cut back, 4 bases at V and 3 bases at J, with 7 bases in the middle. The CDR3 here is CASSGQNYEQYF. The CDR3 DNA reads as TGTGCCAGCAGTGGACAGAACTACGAGCAGTACTTC.

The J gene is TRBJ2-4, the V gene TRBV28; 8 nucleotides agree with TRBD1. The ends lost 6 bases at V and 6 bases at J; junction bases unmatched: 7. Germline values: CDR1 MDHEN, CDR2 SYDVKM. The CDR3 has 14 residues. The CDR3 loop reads CASSTGGRRNIQYF. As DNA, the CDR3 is TGTGCCAGCAGCACAGGGGGACGGCGAAACATTCAGTACTTC.

CDR3 in amino acids: CAGGDSMNTEAFF. CDR3 bases: TGTGCCGGAGGGGACAGCATGAACACTGAAGCTTTCTTT. The chain has TRBV2 and TRBJ1-1, with TRBD1 matching over 7 bases. Germline trimming cut 11 bases from V and 0 bases from J; bases unmatched to any gene: 6. Germline V gene sequence: CDR1 SNHLY, CDR2 FYNNEI. The CDR3 runs 13 residues.

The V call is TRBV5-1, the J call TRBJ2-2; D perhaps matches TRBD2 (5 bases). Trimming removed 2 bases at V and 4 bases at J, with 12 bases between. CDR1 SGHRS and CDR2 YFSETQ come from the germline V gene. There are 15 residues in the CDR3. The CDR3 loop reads CASSLGLASTGELFF. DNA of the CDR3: TGCGCCAGCAGCTTAGGTCTAGCAAGCACCGGGGAGCTGTTTTTT. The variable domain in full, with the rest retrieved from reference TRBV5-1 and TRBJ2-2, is KAGVTQTPRYLIKTRGQQVTLSCSPISGHRSVSWYQQTPGQGLQFLFEYFSETQRNKGNFPGRFSGRQFSNSRSEMNVSTLELGDSALYLCASSLGLASTGELFFGEGSRLTVL.

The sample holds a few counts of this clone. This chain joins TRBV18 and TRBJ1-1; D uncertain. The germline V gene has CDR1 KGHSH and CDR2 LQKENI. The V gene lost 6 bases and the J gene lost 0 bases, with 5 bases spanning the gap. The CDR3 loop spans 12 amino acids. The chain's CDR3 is CASSAMNTEAFF. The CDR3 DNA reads TGTGCCAGCTCTGCAATGAACACTGAAGCTTTCTTT.

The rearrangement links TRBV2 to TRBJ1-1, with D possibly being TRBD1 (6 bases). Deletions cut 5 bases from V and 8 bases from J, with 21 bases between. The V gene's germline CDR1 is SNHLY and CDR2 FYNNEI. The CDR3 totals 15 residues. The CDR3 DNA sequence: TGTGCCAGCAGTTACAGGGCCCTAGGCCTTGGAGAAGCTTTCTTT. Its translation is CASSYRALGLGEAFF.

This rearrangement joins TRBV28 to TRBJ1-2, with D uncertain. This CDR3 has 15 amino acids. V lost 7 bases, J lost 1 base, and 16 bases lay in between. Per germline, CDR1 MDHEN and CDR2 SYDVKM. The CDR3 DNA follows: TGTGCCAGCACCCCCGGGTCGCCGGATAACTATGGCTACACCTTC. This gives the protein CASTPGSPDNYGYTF.

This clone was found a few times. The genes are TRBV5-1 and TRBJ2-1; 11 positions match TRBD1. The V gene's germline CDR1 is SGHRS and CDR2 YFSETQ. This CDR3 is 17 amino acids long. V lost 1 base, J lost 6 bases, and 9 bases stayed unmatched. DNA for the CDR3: TGCGCCAGCAGCTTGTCTTCCGGGACAGGGGGTTTCAATGAGCAGTTCTTC. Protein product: CASSLSSGTGGFNEQFF.

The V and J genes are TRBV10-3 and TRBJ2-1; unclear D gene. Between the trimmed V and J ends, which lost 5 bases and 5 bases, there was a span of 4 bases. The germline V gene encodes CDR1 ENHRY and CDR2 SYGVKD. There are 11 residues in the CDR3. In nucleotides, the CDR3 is TGTGCCATCAGTCAGGACAATGAGCAGTTCTTC. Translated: CAISQDNEQFF.

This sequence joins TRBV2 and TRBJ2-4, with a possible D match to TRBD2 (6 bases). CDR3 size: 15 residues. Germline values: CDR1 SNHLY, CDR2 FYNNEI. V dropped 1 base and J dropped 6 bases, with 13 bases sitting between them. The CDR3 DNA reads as TGTGCCAGCAGTGAAGAACGGGGGTGGGGAAACATTCAGTACTTC. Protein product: CASSEERGWGNIQYF.

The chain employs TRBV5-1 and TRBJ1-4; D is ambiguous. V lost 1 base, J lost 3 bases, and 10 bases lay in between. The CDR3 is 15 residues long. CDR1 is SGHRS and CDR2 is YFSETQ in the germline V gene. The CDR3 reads CASSLFGEANEKLFF. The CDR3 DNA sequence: TGCGCCAGCAGCTTGTTTGGGGAGGCTAATGAAAAACTGTTTTTT.